What follows are 8 T cell receptor beta chains derived from one specimen sequenced in a study of regulatory T cells. The primer mix had 52 TRBV and 13 TRBJ primers. The repertoire was sequenced with immunoSEQ multiplex PCR; TCRdb's copy has only in-frame clones and lacks some. The profile shows around 6,300 clones, roughly four fifths of them singletons. The material sequenced was CD8+ T cells sorted from blood. The receptors shown here come from a child aged 10 to 17 with CD3G deficiency.

This chain links TRBV7-8 with TRBJ2-3; 7 nucleotides agree with TRBD2. V dropped 1 base and J dropped 0; count of bases not matched to a gene: 10. There are 18 residues in the CDR3. The germline V gene encodes CDR1 SGHVS and CDR2 FQNEAQ. CDR3 DNA: TGTGCCAGCAGCTTAGGGGAGGGATCCTCGAGTAGCACAGATACGCAGTATTTT. This codes for CASSLGEGSSSSTDTQYF.

The rearrangement uses TRBV7-9 and TRBJ2-1; TRBD2 agrees at 7 bases. The CDR3 has 17 amino acids. V was clipped by 3 bases and J by 9 bases; unmatched bases: 17. Germline V gene data show CDR1 as SEHNR and CDR2 as FQNEAQ (reference sequence). CDR3 region: CASSFVVRGGDVPEQFF. CDR3 bases: TGTGCCAGCAGCTTCGTTGTAAGGGGAGGGGACGTCCCTGAGCAGTTCTTC.

This chain joins TRBV6-1 and TRBJ2-4; the D is unclear. Germline CDR1 MNHNS, CDR2 SASEGT. The CDR3 is made up of 13 amino acids. V lost 7 bases and J 6 bases, leaving 13 bases between the germline ends. DNA for the CDR3: TGTGCCAGCATTGGTACAGCATTAAACATTCAGTACTTC. Translating gives CASIGTALNIQYF.

V is TRBV27 and J is TRBJ1-1, with 7 bases aligning to TRBD1. Trimming at V came to 2 bases and at J to 2 bases, leaving 5 bases not matched to a gene. The CDR3 has 15 amino acids. Germline CDR1 is MNHEY and CDR2 is SMNVEV (reference sequence). Written as DNA, the CDR3 is TGTGCCAGCAGTTTAGATGGGACAGCAAACACTGAAGCTTTCTTT. Amino acids: CASSLDGTANTEAFF.

The V call is TRBV11-1, the J call TRBJ2-1; D is ambiguous. Trimming pared 6 bases from V and 7 bases from J, leaving 16 bases between. Germline V gene lookup returns CDR1 SGHAT and CDR2 FQDESV (reference sequence). The CDR3 runs 14 residues. This CDR3 reads CASSQTGLKNEQFF. The CDR3 DNA sequence: TGTGCCAGCAGTCAAACCGGCCTAAAAAATGAGCAGTTCTTC.

The chain employs TRBV28 and TRBJ2-7, with D possibly being TRBD1 (5 bases). Trimming took 5 bases from V and 2 from J, leaving 7 bases between them. The germline CDR1 and CDR2 sequences are MDHEN and SYDVKM. The CDR3 runs to 12 residues. DNA for the CDR3: TGTGCCAGCAGTATGGGGCCCTACGAGCAGTACTTC. Amino acids: CASSMGPYEQYF.

The chain links TRBV19 to TRBJ2-1; D is unclear. The germline CDR1 and CDR2 sequences are LNHDA and SQIVND (reference sequence). The germline V and J ends were trimmed by 2 bases and 7 bases, with 9 bases remaining between them. The CDR3 has 13 amino acids. This CDR3 reads CASSIIGGNEQFF. CDR3 bases: TGTGCCAGTAGTATAATCGGCGGTAATGAGCAGTTCTTC. The entire variable domain, with the rest obtained from reference TRBV19 and TRBJ2-1, is as follows: DGGITQSPKYLFRKEGQNVTLSCEQNLNHDAMYWYRQDPGQGLRLIYYSQIVNDFQKGDIAEGYSVSREKKESFPLTVTSAQKNPTAFYLCASSIIGGNEQFFGPGTRLTVL.

The genes are TRBV5-1 and TRBJ2-3; 12 bases match TRBD2. There are 18 residues in the CDR3. Unmatched junction bases numbered 8, after V lost 0 bases and J lost 3 bases. Germline V gives CDR1 SGHRS, CDR2 YFSETQ. In DNA form, the CDR3 reads TGCGCCAGCAGCTTGGGGTCGACTAGCGGGAGAGGTACAGATACGCAGTATTTT. It translates to CASSLGSTSGRGTDTQYF.